This TCR beta chain appears in the sequencing data of a study of PD-L1 blockade in urothelial cancer. Study in general: Starting in 2014, patients were given atezolizumab (1,200 mg intravenously every 3 weeks). About 90% of the 29 patients were men whose urothelial cancer was bladder-origin. General observations from the study: Sub-median blood TCR clonality before treatment predicted longer survival.

Patients' urothelial carcinoma was locally advanced or metastatic. Data came from immunoSEQ multiplex PCR; TCRdb stores just in-frame clones and leaves some out. This sample has about 52,000 clones, with approximately 84% found just once. This clone was seen a single time. Its antigen is currently unknown. The material sequenced was PBMCs, taken around atezolizumab (anti-PD-L1) treatment. The sequence came from a man in his forties with urothelial cancer.

The CDR3 coding sequence is TGTGCCAGCAGTGCCGGGGACTACACTGAAGCTTTCTTT. Its protein product is CASSAGDYTEAFF. The chain carries TRBV6-6 and TRBJ1-1, with TRBD1 as a possible D gene (5 bases). The ends were cut back, 5 bases at V and 3 bases at J, with 10 bases in the middle. The CDR3 runs 13 residues. CDR1 is MNHNY and CDR2 is SVGAGI in the germline V gene (reference sequence).